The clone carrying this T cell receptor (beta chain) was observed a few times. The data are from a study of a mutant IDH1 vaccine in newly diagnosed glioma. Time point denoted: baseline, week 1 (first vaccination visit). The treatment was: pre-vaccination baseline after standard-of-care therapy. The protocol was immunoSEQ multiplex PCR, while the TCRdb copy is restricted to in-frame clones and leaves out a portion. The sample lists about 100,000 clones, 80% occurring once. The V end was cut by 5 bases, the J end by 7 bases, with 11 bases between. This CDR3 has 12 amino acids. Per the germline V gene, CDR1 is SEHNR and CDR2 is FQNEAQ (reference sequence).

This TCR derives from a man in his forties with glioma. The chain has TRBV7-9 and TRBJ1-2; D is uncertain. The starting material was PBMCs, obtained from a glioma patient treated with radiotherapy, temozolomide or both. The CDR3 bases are TGTGCCAGCAGCCCCCTCGAGGGTGGCTACACCTTC. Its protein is CASSPLEGGYTF.